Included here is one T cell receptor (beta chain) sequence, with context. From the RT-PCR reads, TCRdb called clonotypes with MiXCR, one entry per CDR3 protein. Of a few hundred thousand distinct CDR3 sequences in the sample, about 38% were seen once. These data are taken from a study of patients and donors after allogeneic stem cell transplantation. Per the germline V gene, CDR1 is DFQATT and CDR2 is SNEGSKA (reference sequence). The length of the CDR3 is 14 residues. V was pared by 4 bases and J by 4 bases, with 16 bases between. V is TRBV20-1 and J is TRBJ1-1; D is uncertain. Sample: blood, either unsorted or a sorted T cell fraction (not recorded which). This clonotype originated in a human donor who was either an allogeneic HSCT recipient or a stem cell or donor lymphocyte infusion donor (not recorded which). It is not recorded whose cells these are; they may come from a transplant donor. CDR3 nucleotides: TGCAGTGCTACCTCCGTAAAGGGCGGCACTGAAGCTTTCTTT. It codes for CSATSVKGGTEAFF.